This is a list of T cell receptor beta chains from one sample in a study of T cell responses to AZD1222 COVID-19 vaccine. Repertoires were generated with immunoSEQ multiplex PCR, while TCRdb's copy carries only in-frame clones and drops some. The data show about 110,000 clones, about 92% seen once. Material: peripheral blood, obtained on day 0 of AZD1222 vaccination. All receptors derive from an adult in good health. The CDR3 runs from the conserved cysteine through the conserved F or W. The order of the fields is clone size, J gene, V gene, D gene, CDR3 protein, CDR3 DNA. D genes are given only for firm matches. Clone size is stated in some rows and not others, as once, few, many or a class when expanded.

clone size: once; J gene: TRBJ2-1; V gene: TRBV5-4; D gene: TRBD2; CDR3 protein: CASSISSGGPYNEQFF; CDR3 DNA: TGTGCCAGCAGTATAAGTAGCGGGGGACCCTACAATGAGCAGTTCTTC
clone size: NA; J gene: TRBJ2-2; V gene: TRBV11-3; D gene: TRBD2; CDR3 protein: CASSLGVSGGKNTGELFF; CDR3 DNA: TGTGCCAGCAGCTTAGGGGTTAGCGGGGGCAAGAACACCGGGGAGCTGTTTTTT
clone size: NA; J gene: TRBJ1-5; V gene: TRBV6-4; D gene: NA; CDR3 protein: CASSRQEEGNQPQHF; CDR3 DNA: TGTGCCAGCTCTCGACAGGAAGAAGGCAATCAGCCCCAGCATTTT
clone size: once; J gene: TRBJ1-5; V gene: TRBV11-2; D gene: NA; CDR3 protein: CASSLGPQGDQPQHF; CDR3 DNA: TGTGCCAGCAGCTTAGGACCTCAGGGAGATCAGCCCCAGCATTTT
clone size: NA; J gene: TRBJ1-1; V gene: TRBV28; D gene: TRBD1; CDR3 protein: CASSPMRGLGTEAFF; CDR3 DNA: TGTGCCAGCAGTCCTATGAGGGGGCTGGGCACTGAAGCTTTCTTT
clone size: NA; J gene: TRBJ1-1; V gene: TRBV29-1; D gene: NA; CDR3 protein: CSVTNGAENTEAFF; CDR3 DNA: TGCAGCGTTACTAATGGGGCAGAGAACACTGAAGCTTTCTTT
clone size: NA; J gene: TRBJ1-2; V gene: TRBV9; D gene: NA; CDR3 protein: CASSVGAGLDYGYTF; CDR3 DNA: TGTGCCAGCAGCGTAGGAGCAGGGTTGGACTATGGCTACACCTTC
clone size: NA; J gene: TRBJ1-1; V gene: TRBV27; D gene: NA; CDR3 protein: CASSLGQGLEAFF; CDR3 DNA: TGTGCCAGCAGTTTAGGGCAGGGCCTGGAAGCTTTCTTT
clone size: once; J gene: TRBJ1-1; V gene: TRBV6-6; D gene: NA; CDR3 protein: CASSSQGENTEAFF; CDR3 DNA: TGTGCCAGCAGTTCTCAGGGAGAGAACACTGAAGCTTTCTTT
clone size: NA; J gene: TRBJ2-7; V gene: TRBV24-1; D gene: NA; CDR3 protein: CATSSKQGQQYF; CDR3 DNA: TGTGCCACCAGTTCGAAACAGGGCCAGCAGTACTTC
clone size: few; J gene: TRBJ1-1; V gene: TRBV12-3/TRBV12-4; D gene: NA; CDR3 protein: CASTRLGVTEAFF; CDR3 DNA: TGTGCCAGCACCCGCCTCGGGGTCACTGAAGCTTTCTTT
clone size: NA; J gene: TRBJ2-5; V gene: TRBV11-2; D gene: NA; CDR3 protein: CASSLGLSLETQYF; CDR3 DNA: TGTGCCAGCAGCTTAGGGCTGTCCCTTGAGACCCAGTACTTC
clone size: NA; J gene: TRBJ2-4; V gene: TRBV7-9; D gene: TRBD1; CDR3 protein: CASSSGQGLAKNIQYF; CDR3 DNA: TGTGCCAGCAGCTCAGGACAGGGTCTAGCCAAAAACATTCAGTACTTC
clone size: NA; J gene: TRBJ1-1; V gene: TRBV25-1; D gene: NA; CDR3 protein: CATLSVTGTEAFF; CDR3 DNA: TGTGCCACCCTTAGTGTTACGGGCACTGAAGCTTTCTTT
clone size: NA; J gene: TRBJ2-7; V gene: TRBV9; D gene: NA; CDR3 protein: CASSVGSSYEQYF; CDR3 DNA: TGTGCCAGCAGCGTCGGGAGCTCCTACGAGCAGTACTTC